This TCR beta chain is drawn from a study of blood T cells in healthy people across ages. PCR was performed a second time for about 7 to 11 cycles using a sample-barcoded 5' primer and a J-beta primer mix. MiXCR, run by TCRdb on the 5' RACE reads, gives a single entry per CDR3 protein. The sample shows 850,000 or so distinct CDR3 sequences, under 35% of them seen only once. Regarding the study as a whole: Estimated diversity across one million T cells was deemed an underestimate. A conclusive naive versus antigen-experienced comparison was prevented by the unsorted PBMCs.

This clonotype was seen a handful of times. What it binds is not known. This may come from a read error, since a much larger clone is one base off. V shed 5 bases, J shed 7 bases, and the junction held 17 bases outside the gene matches. Looked up from germline, CDR1 is SEHNR and CDR2 is FQNEAQ (reference sequence). The CDR3 loop spans 16 amino acids. The TCR was taken from an elderly woman in good health. The chain combines TRBV7-9 with TRBJ2-7; 7 bases map to TRBD1. Sample: blood. The CDR3 loop is CASSGRQGLSYNEQYF. The CDR3 DNA is TGTGCCAGCAGCGGGCGACAGGGCCTCTCCTACAATGAGCAGTACTTC.